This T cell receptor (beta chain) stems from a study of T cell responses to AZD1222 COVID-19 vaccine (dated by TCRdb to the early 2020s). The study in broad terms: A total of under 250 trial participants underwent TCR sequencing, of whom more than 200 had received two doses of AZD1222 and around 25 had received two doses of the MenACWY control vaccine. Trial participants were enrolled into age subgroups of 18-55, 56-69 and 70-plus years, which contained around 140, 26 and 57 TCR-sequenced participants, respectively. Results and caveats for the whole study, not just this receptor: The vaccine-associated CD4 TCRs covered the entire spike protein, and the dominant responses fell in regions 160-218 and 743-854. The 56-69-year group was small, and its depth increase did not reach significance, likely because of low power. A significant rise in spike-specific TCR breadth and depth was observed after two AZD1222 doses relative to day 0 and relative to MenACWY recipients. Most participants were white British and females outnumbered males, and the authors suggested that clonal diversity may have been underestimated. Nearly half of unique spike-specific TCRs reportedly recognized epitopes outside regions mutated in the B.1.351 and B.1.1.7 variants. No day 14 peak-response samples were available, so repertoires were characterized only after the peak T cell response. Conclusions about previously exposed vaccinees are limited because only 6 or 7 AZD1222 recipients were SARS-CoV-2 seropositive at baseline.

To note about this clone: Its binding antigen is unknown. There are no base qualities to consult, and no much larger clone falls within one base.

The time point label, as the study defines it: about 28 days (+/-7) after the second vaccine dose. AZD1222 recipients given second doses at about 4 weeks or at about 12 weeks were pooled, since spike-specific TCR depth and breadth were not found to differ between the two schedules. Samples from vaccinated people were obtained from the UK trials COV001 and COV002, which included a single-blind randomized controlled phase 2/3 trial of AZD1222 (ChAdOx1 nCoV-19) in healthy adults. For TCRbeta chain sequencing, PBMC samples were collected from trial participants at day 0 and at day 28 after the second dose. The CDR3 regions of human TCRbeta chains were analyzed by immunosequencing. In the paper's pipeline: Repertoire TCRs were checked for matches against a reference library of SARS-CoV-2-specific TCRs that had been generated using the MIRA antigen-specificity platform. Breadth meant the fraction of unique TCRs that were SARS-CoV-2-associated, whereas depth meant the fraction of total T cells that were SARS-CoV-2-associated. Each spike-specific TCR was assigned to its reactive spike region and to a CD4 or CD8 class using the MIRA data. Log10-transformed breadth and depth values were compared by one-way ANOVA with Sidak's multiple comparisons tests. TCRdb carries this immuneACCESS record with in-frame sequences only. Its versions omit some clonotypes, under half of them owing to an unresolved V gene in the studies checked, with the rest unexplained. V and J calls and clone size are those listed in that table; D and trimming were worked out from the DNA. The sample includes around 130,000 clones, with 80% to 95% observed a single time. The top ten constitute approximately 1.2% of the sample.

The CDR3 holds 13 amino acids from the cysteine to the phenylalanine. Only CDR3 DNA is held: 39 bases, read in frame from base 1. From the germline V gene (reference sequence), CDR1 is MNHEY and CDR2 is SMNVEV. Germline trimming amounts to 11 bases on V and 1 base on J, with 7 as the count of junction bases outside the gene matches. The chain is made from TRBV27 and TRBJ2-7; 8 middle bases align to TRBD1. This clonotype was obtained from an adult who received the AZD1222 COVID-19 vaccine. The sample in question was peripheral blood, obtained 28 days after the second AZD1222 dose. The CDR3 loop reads CASRTGHSYEQYF. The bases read TGTGCCTCTAGGACAGGGCATTCCTACGAGCAGTACTTC.